A selection of T cell receptor beta chains follows, all from one sample in a study of blood T cells in healthy people across ages. One entry per CDR3 protein results from TCRdb running MiXCR on the 5' RACE reads. This table holds fewer than 800,000 distinct CDR3 sequences, about a third found once. Sample: blood. All receptors come from a woman of 80 years or more in good health. Both conserved end residues are part of each CDR3. D genes are given only for firm matches. Clone size is given for some rows only: seen once, a few or many times, or a class if the clone is expanded.

len: 16; abundance: .; d_gene: TRBD1; j_gene: TRBJ2-1; v_gene: TRBV5-1; CDR3aa: CASSLAKDRDYNEQFF; CDR3nt: TGCGCCAGCAGCTTGGCCAAAGACAGGGACTACAATGAGCAGTTCTTC
len: 13; abundance: .; d_gene: .; j_gene: TRBJ2-7; v_gene: TRBV11-2; CDR3aa: CASSLDSSIGQYF; CDR3nt: TGTGCCAGCAGCTTAGATTCCAGCATAGGACAGTACTTC
len: 13; abundance: .; d_gene: .; j_gene: TRBJ1-5; v_gene: TRBV7-8; CDR3aa: CASSRDIFQPQHF; CDR3nt: TGTGCCAGCAGCCGGGACATTTTTCAGCCCCAGCATTTT
len: 17; abundance: many; d_gene: .; j_gene: TRBJ2-1; v_gene: TRBV5-1; CDR3aa: CASSTKGGGSSYNEQFF; CDR3nt: TGCGCCAGCAGCACCAAAGGGGGGGGGAGCTCCTACAATGAGCAGTTCTTC
len: 17; abundance: .; d_gene: TRBD2; j_gene: TRBJ2-5; v_gene: TRBV5-5; CDR3aa: CASSLTASGLPVETQYF; CDR3nt: TGTGCCAGCAGCTTGACGGCTAGCGGGTTGCCTGTGGAGACCCAGTACTTC
len: 14; abundance: .; d_gene: TRBD2; j_gene: TRBJ2-3; v_gene: TRBV29-1; CDR3aa: CSARLAGGLDTQYF; CDR3nt: TGCAGCGCTAGACTAGCGGGGGGGCTCGATACGCAGTATTTT
len: 15; abundance: .; d_gene: TRBD2; j_gene: TRBJ2-5; v_gene: TRBV9; CDR3aa: CASSPLPAGQETQYF; CDR3nt: TGTGCCAGCAGCCCCCTGCCAGCGGGGCAAGAGACCCAGTACTTC
len: 13; abundance: many; d_gene: .; j_gene: TRBJ2-3; v_gene: TRBV6-5; CDR3aa: CASIGGATDTQYF; CDR3nt: TGTGCCAGCATAGGGGGGGCAACAGATACGCAGTATTTT
len: 15; abundance: few; d_gene: .; j_gene: TRBJ2-2; v_gene: TRBV2; CDR3aa: CASSETGPNTGELFF; CDR3nt: TGTGCCAGCAGTGAGACGGGGCCCAACACCGGGGAGCTGTTTTTT
len: 18; abundance: .; d_gene: TRBD2; j_gene: TRBJ2-7; v_gene: TRBV27; CDR3aa: CASSQDGTSVFESYEQYF; CDR3nt: TGTGCCAGCAGCCAAGACGGGACTAGCGTCTTTGAGTCCTACGAGCAGTACTTC
len: 16; abundance: many; d_gene: TRBD2; j_gene: TRBJ2-5; v_gene: TRBV7-3; CDR3aa: CASSPGTSGGGETQYF; CDR3nt: TGTGCCAGCAGCCCGGGGACTAGCGGGGGGGGAGAGACCCAGTACTTC
len: 13; abundance: few; d_gene: .; j_gene: TRBJ1-2; v_gene: TRBV2; CDR3aa: CASREQGSGGYTF; CDR3nt: TGTGCCAGCAGAGAACAGGGTTCAGGAGGCTACACCTTC
len: 16; abundance: many; d_gene: .; j_gene: TRBJ2-2; v_gene: TRBV7-3; CDR3aa: CASSPRASFNTGELFF; CDR3nt: TGTGCCAGCAGCCCCCGTGCCAGCTTTAACACCGGGGAGCTGTTTTTT
len: 14; abundance: few; d_gene: TRBD1; j_gene: TRBJ2-7; v_gene: TRBV18; CDR3aa: CASSPTGGRYEQYF; CDR3nt: TGTGCCAGCTCCCCGACAGGGGGGAGATACGAGCAGTACTTC
len: 12; abundance: .; d_gene: TRBD2; j_gene: TRBJ2-3; v_gene: TRBV20-1; CDR3aa: CRLAGGTDTQYF; CDR3nt: TGCAGGTTGGCGGGGGGCACAGATACGCAGTATTTT
len: 16; abundance: .; d_gene: TRBD2; j_gene: TRBJ2-7; v_gene: TRBV20-1; CDR3aa: CSAMGLAGGRPYEQYF; CDR3nt: TGCAGTGCTATGGGACTAGCGGGGGGGCGGCCCTACGAGCAGTACTTC
len: 16; abundance: .; d_gene: .; j_gene: TRBJ2-7; v_gene: TRBV9; CDR3aa: CASSVDDRTRSYEQYF; CDR3nt: TGTGCCAGCAGCGTAGATGATAGGACCCGCTCCTACGAGCAGTACTTC
len: 15; abundance: few; d_gene: .; j_gene: TRBJ1-4; v_gene: TRBV6-5; CDR3aa: CASSDPGTSNEKLFF; CDR3nt: TGTGCCAGCAGTGACCCCGGGACGTCTAATGAAAAACTGTTTTTT
len: 14; abundance: many; d_gene: .; j_gene: TRBJ2-7; v_gene: TRBV5-5; CDR3aa: CASSLGVTRYEQYF; CDR3nt: TGTGCCAGCAGCCTGGGTGTAACCCGCTACGAGCAGTACTTC
len: 15; abundance: .; d_gene: .; j_gene: TRBJ1-5; v_gene: TRBV9; CDR3aa: CASSVGGRGDQPQHF; CDR3nt: TGTGCCAGCAGCGTAGGAGGGCGGGGGGATCAGCCCCAGCATTTT
len: 13; abundance: .; d_gene: .; j_gene: TRBJ2-7; v_gene: TRBV2; CDR3aa: CASIRDFSYEQYF; CDR3nt: TGTGCCAGCATTCGGGATTTTTCCTACGAGCAGTACTTC
len: 11; abundance: many; d_gene: .; j_gene: TRBJ2-4; v_gene: TRBV7-2; CDR3aa: CASSDTQVQYF; CDR3nt: TGTGCCAGCAGCGACACTCAGGTTCAGTACTTC
len: 13; abundance: .; d_gene: .; j_gene: TRBJ1-2; v_gene: TRBV7-9; CDR3aa: CASSFNRDYGYTF; CDR3nt: TGTGCCAGCAGCTTCAACAGGGACTATGGCTACACCTTC
len: 14; abundance: many; d_gene: TRBD2; j_gene: TRBJ2-1; v_gene: TRBV20-1; CDR3aa: CSAPRLAGDNEQFF; CDR3nt: TGCAGTGCCCCTCGGCTAGCGGGGGACAATGAGCAGTTCTTC
len: 15; abundance: .; d_gene: .; j_gene: TRBJ1-2; v_gene: TRBV6-5; CDR3aa: CASSYREGPNYGYTF; CDR3nt: TGTGCCAGCAGTTACCGGGAGGGCCCTAACTATGGCTACACCTTC
len: 15; abundance: many; d_gene: TRBD2; j_gene: TRBJ2-3; v_gene: TRBV20-1; CDR3aa: CSAQGLAGEPDTQYF; CDR3nt: TGCAGTGCCCAGGGACTAGCGGGGGAGCCAGATACGCAGTATTTT
len: 13; abundance: many; d_gene: .; j_gene: TRBJ2-5; v_gene: TRBV7-2; CDR3aa: CASSLQIEETQYF; CDR3nt: TGTGCCAGCAGCTTGCAGATCGAAGAGACCCAGTACTTC
len: 14; abundance: .; d_gene: TRBD1; j_gene: TRBJ1-1; v_gene: TRBV2; CDR3aa: CASRADRAGTEAFF; CDR3nt: TGTGCCAGCAGGGCAGACAGGGCAGGCACTGAAGCTTTCTTT
len: 14; abundance: many; d_gene: TRBD1; j_gene: TRBJ2-7; v_gene: TRBV9; CDR3aa: CASSTRAGGYEQYF; CDR3nt: TGTGCCAGCAGCACCCGCGCAGGGGGCTACGAGCAGTACTTC
len: 15; abundance: many; d_gene: TRBD2; j_gene: TRBJ2-4; v_gene: TRBV12-3/TRBV12-4; CDR3aa: CASRPLAGGGNIQYF; CDR3nt: TGTGCCAGCAGGCCGCTAGCGGGGGGAGGGAACATTCAGTACTTC
len: 15; abundance: .; d_gene: TRBD2; j_gene: TRBJ2-5; v_gene: TRBV20-1; CDR3aa: CSAHELAGIQETQYF; CDR3nt: TGCAGTGCCCACGAACTAGCGGGGATACAAGAGACCCAGTACTTC
len: 14; abundance: many; d_gene: .; j_gene: TRBJ2-1; v_gene: TRBV7-8; CDR3aa: CASSQRTTINEQFF; CDR3nt: TGTGCCAGCAGCCAAAGGACGACAATCAATGAGCAGTTCTTC
len: 13; abundance: .; d_gene: .; j_gene: TRBJ2-1; v_gene: TRBV4-2; CDR3aa: CASSQDTGRWLFF; CDR3nt: TGTGCCAGCAGCCAAGATACCGGGCGTTGGTTGTTCTTC
len: 12; abundance: many; d_gene: .; j_gene: TRBJ1-1; v_gene: TRBV29-1; CDR3aa: CSGGHQGTEAFF; CDR3nt: TGCAGCGGGGGACATCAGGGGACTGAAGCTTTCTTT
len: 15; abundance: .; d_gene: .; j_gene: TRBJ1-4; v_gene: TRBV3-1; CDR3aa: CASSQDLGQNEKLFF; CDR3nt: TGTGCCAGCAGCCAAGACCTAGGACAGAATGAAAAACTGTTTTTT
len: 16; abundance: .; d_gene: .; j_gene: TRBJ2-6; v_gene: TRBV12-3/TRBV12-4; CDR3aa: CASSFSGSYGANVLTF; CDR3nt: TGTGCCAGCAGTTTCTCGGGGAGTTATGGGGCCAACGTCCTGACTTTC
len: 15; abundance: few; d_gene: TRBD1; j_gene: TRBJ1-2; v_gene: TRBV2; CDR3aa: CASSEDRATLVDYTF; CDR3nt: TGTGCCAGCAGTGAGGACAGGGCCACCCTGGTCGACTACACCTTC
len: 15; abundance: few; d_gene: TRBD1; j_gene: TRBJ1-2; v_gene: TRBV2; CDR3aa: CATYTRQGPKGGYTF; CDR3nt: TGTGCCACCTATACGAGACAGGGACCAAAGGGGGGCTACACCTTC
len: 18; abundance: many; d_gene: TRBD2; j_gene: TRBJ2-1; v_gene: TRBV12-3/TRBV12-4; CDR3aa: CASSLGRPGLDPYNEQFF; CDR3nt: TGTGCCAGCAGTTTAGGAAGGCCGGGACTAGACCCCTACAATGAGCAGTTCTTC
len: 17; abundance: .; d_gene: .; j_gene: TRBJ1-4; v_gene: TRBV6-1; CDR3aa: CASSGRGDSPVVGKLFF; CDR3nt: TGTGCCAGCAGTGGGAGAGGTGACTCGCCGGTAGTTGGAAAACTGTTTTTT
len: 12; abundance: many; d_gene: .; j_gene: TRBJ1-2; v_gene: TRBV20-1; CDR3aa: CSARWAAYGYTF; CDR3nt: TGCAGTGCTAGATGGGCAGCCTATGGCTACACCTTC
len: 16; abundance: many; d_gene: TRBD1; j_gene: TRBJ1-1; v_gene: TRBV6-5; CDR3aa: CASSYSRAGGETEAFF; CDR3nt: TGTGCCAGCAGTTACTCGAGGGCAGGGGGCGAAACTGAAGCTTTCTTT
len: 14; abundance: many; d_gene: .; j_gene: TRBJ1-2; v_gene: TRBV3-1; CDR3aa: CASSQTSAVRGYTF; CDR3nt: TGTGCCAGCAGCCAGACTTCGGCGGTTCGGGGCTACACCTTC
len: 14; abundance: once; d_gene: TRBD1; j_gene: TRBJ1-2; v_gene: TRBV20-1; CDR3aa: CSARGTGGYYGYTF; CDR3nt: TGCAGTGCTAGAGGCACAGGGGGATACTATGGCTACACCTTC
len: 14; abundance: many; d_gene: TRBD1; j_gene: TRBJ1-1; v_gene: TRBV19; CDR3aa: CASNYRGQNTEAFF; CDR3nt: TGTGCCAGTAACTATAGGGGGCAGAACACTGAAGCTTTCTTT
len: 16; abundance: many; d_gene: .; j_gene: TRBJ2-5; v_gene: TRBV12-3/TRBV12-4; CDR3aa: CASSTVGGGRQETQYF; CDR3nt: TGTGCCAGCAGTACTGTCGGTGGGGGGCGCCAAGAGACCCAGTACTTC
len: 14; abundance: .; d_gene: TRBD1; j_gene: TRBJ1-5; v_gene: TRBV5-4; CDR3aa: CASSWAGTGMPQHF; CDR3nt: TGTGCCAGCAGCTGGGCCGGGACAGGGATGCCCCAGCATTTT
len: 15; abundance: many; d_gene: .; j_gene: TRBJ2-6; v_gene: TRBV11-2; CDR3aa: CASSLYGSGANVLTF; CDR3nt: TGTGCCAGCAGCTTATACGGCTCTGGGGCCAACGTCCTGACTTTC
len: 13; abundance: many; d_gene: .; j_gene: TRBJ2-7; v_gene: TRBV5-4; CDR3aa: CASSSDSGYEQYF; CDR3nt: TGTGCCAGCAGCTCCGACAGCGGATACGAGCAGTACTTC
len: 16; abundance: .; d_gene: TRBD1; j_gene: TRBJ1-2; v_gene: TRBV5-1; CDR3aa: CASSLGQGGRDYGYTF; CDR3nt: TGCGCCAGCAGCTTGGGGCAGGGGGGACGTGACTATGGCTACACCTTC
len: 16; abundance: .; d_gene: TRBD2; j_gene: TRBJ2-3; v_gene: TRBV4-3; CDR3aa: CASSQETGGPSDTQYF; CDR3nt: TGCGCCAGCAGCCAAGAAACGGGAGGGCCCTCAGATACGCAGTATTTT
len: 13; abundance: many; d_gene: .; j_gene: TRBJ1-1; v_gene: TRBV5-1; CDR3aa: CASNDSPNTEAFF; CDR3nt: TGCGCCAGCAACGACAGCCCGAACACTGAAGCTTTCTTT
len: 15; abundance: .; d_gene: TRBD1; j_gene: TRBJ2-1; v_gene: TRBV5-6; CDR3aa: CASSVVRTGANGQFF; CDR3nt: TGTGCCAGCAGCGTTGTGCGTACAGGGGCCAATGGGCAGTTCTTC